This T cell receptor beta chain originates from a study of cytomegalovirus exposure and HLA in healthy donors. The V end lost 3 bases, the J end lost 0 bases, and 8 bases lay between the germline ends. Germline CDR1 is SGDLS and CDR2 is YYNGEE. The length of the CDR3 is 14 residues. Primers included in the PCR were 60 Vbeta and 13 Jbeta primers. The table came from immunoSEQ multiplex PCR; TCRdb's copy has only in-frame clones and leaves some out. The table includes 83,000 or so clones, about 76% detected once. This clonotype originated in a man aged 25 to 45 in good health and CMV-seropositive. V gene TRBV9 combines with J gene TRBJ2-3; perhaps TRBD1 as D (5 bases). Sequencing was carried out using PBMCs. The CDR3 loop reads CASSAGASTDTQYF. The CDR3 bases are TGTGCCAGCAGCGCTGGGGCTAGCACAGATACGCAGTATTTT.